This is a list of T cell receptor beta chains from one sample in a study of blood T cell repertoires in COVID-19. Libraries were prepared by immunoSEQ multiplex PCR; TCRdb keeps only in-frame clonotypes and omits some of them. The sample has under 300,000 clones; roughly nine tenths are singletons. Sequenced sample: PBMCs or T cells enriched from blood (not recorded which). These TCRs come from a woman aged 60 to 75 who had recovered from COVID-19. Each CDR3 is given with its conserved first and last residue. Fields, in order: D gene, J gene, clone size, V gene, CDR3 protein, CDR3 DNA. A D gene is named only where the DNA matches it firmly. Clone size is not always given. Where it is, it says once, few, many or a class for expanded clones.

NA TRBJ1-6 NA TRBV7-9 CASSSQGVGSPLHF TGTGCCAGCAGTTCACAGGGAGTCGGATCACCCCTCCACTTT
TRBD1 TRBJ1-5 once TRBV24-1 CATSPAGQGLYSNQPQHF TGTGCCACCAGTCCCGCGGGACAGGGACTCTATAGCAATCAGCCCCAGCATTTT
TRBD1 TRBJ1-2 NA TRBV7-2 CASSLGPGQDYGYTF TGTGCCAGCAGCTTAGGTCCGGGACAGGACTATGGCTACACCTTC
NA TRBJ2-1 NA TRBV21-1 CASSLRTGSYNEQFF TGTGCCAGCAGCCTAAGAACGGGCTCCTACAATGAGCAGTTCTTC
TRBD1 TRBJ2-1 NA TRBV7-8 CASSLDRGRNNEQFF TGTGCCAGCAGCTTAGACAGGGGGCGTAACAATGAGCAGTTCTTC
NA TRBJ2-1 NA TRBV28 CASAQTEAARYNEQFF TGTGCCAGCGCCCAAACCGAGGCAGCCCGCTACAATGAGCAGTTCTTC
NA TRBJ1-1 NA TRBV11-2 CASSFSAGAYEAFF TGTGCCAGCAGCTTCTCGGCAGGGGCGTATGAAGCTTTCTTT
TRBD1 TRBJ1-2 once TRBV2 CASSETGALGYGYTF TGTGCCAGCAGTGAAACAGGGGCGCTGGGGTATGGCTACACCTTC
TRBD1 TRBJ1-4 NA TRBV6-5 CASSYTTGEDEKLFF TGTGCCAGCAGTTACACGACAGGGGAGGATGAAAAACTGTTTTTT
TRBD1 TRBJ1-2 once TRBV2 CASKTGIDYGYTF TGTGCCAGCAAGACAGGGATCGACTATGGCTACACCTTC
TRBD1 TRBJ2-7 NA TRBV11-2 CASSQNRGLGGEQYF TGTGCCAGCAGCCAAAACAGGGGTTTGGGTGGCGAGCAGTACTTC
NA TRBJ1-1 NA TRBV15 CATSRAENTEAFF TGTGCCACCAGCAGAGCAGAGAACACTGAAGCTTTCTTT
TRBD1 TRBJ2-7 NA TRBV14 CASSQASGGYEQYF TGTGCCAGCAGCCAAGCCTCAGGGGGCTACGAGCAGTACTTC
NA TRBJ2-1 NA TRBV29-1 CSVPILGGGDEQFF TGCAGCGTTCCCATACTTGGGGGGGGCGATGAGCAGTTCTTC
NA TRBJ2-7 few TRBV19 CASSIGAVAVREQYF TGTGCCAGTAGTATAGGAGCAGTTGCGGTACGGGAGCAGTACTTC
TRBD1 TRBJ2-7 NA TRBV19 CASSPTGQLHYEQYF TGTGCCAGTAGTCCCACGGGACAGCTTCACTACGAGCAGTACTTC
NA TRBJ1-4 NA TRBV28 CASTGGSDVLTNEKLFF TGTGCCAGCACCGGGGGGTCCGACGTCCTCACTAATGAAAAACTGTTTTTT
NA TRBJ2-2 NA TRBV2 CASTPSGLNTGELFF TGTGCCAGCACCCCTTCTGGGCTGAACACCGGGGAGCTGTTTTTT
TRBD2 TRBJ2-2 once TRBV5-1 CASRFGTSGSRGTGELFF TGCGCCAGCAGATTCGGGACTAGCGGGAGTCGGGGCACCGGGGAGCTGTTTTTT
NA TRBJ1-1 NA TRBV11-2 CASSLTGLGESAFF TGTGCCAGCAGCTTAACAGGGCTGGGAGAGAGTGCTTTCTTT
NA TRBJ1-4 once TRBV6-2/TRBV6-3 CASSPTDRLATNEKLFF TGTGCCAGCAGCCCTACTGACAGGCTAGCAACTAATGAAAAACTGTTTTTT
NA TRBJ1-2 NA TRBV7-3 CASSLKGGHGYTF TGTGCCAGCAGCCTGAAGGGGGGGCATGGCTACACCTTC
TRBD1 TRBJ2-2 NA TRBV11-1 CASSRDRGRNTGELFF TGTGCCAGCAGCCGAGACAGGGGGCGGAACACCGGGGAGCTGTTTTTT
NA TRBJ2-1 NA TRBV4-1 CASSQAHGFPYNEQFF TGCGCCAGCAGCCAAGCGCACGGTTTTCCCTACAATGAGCAGTTCTTC
NA TRBJ1-5 NA TRBV7-2 CASSQPTGNQPQHF TGTGCCAGCAGTCAGCCCACAGGGAACCAGCCCCAGCATTTT
NA TRBJ2-3 NA TRBV19 CASSTPRDTQYF TGTGCCAGTAGTACACCCAGGGATACGCAGTATTTT
NA TRBJ2-1 NA TRBV30 CAWSPRGTGSYNEQFF TGTGCCTGGTCCCCTAGGGGGACGGGGTCCTACAATGAGCAGTTCTTC
NA TRBJ1-2 NA TRBV18 CASSPQGNYGYTF TGTGCCAGCTCACCTCAGGGAAACTATGGCTACACCTTC
TRBD1 TRBJ2-3 NA TRBV10-2 CASSIQGYVADTQYF TGCGCCAGCAGTATACAGGGGTACGTTGCAGATACGCAGTATTTT
TRBD1 TRBJ1-5 few TRBV30 CAWGQGDDQPQHF TGTGCCTGGGGACAGGGTGACGATCAGCCCCAGCATTTT
NA TRBJ2-7 NA TRBV18 CASSPSRGKSYEQYF TGTGCCAGCTCACCAAGCAGGGGAAAATCCTACGAGCAGTACTTC
NA TRBJ2-1 NA TRBV5-5 CASSHPLATNEQFF TGTGCCAGCAGCCACCCACTAGCAACCAATGAGCAGTTCTTC
NA TRBJ2-1 once TRBV28 CASPPTNGPYNEQFF TGTGCCAGCCCCCCAACAAATGGGCCCTACAATGAGCAGTTCTTC
TRBD1 TRBJ1-1 NA TRBV5-1 CASSIPGQGETEAFF TGCGCCAGCAGCATCCCGGGACAGGGCGAAACTGAAGCTTTCTTT
NA TRBJ1-5 NA TRBV28 CASSTVESINQPQHF TGTGCCAGCAGTACCGTTGAAAGCATCAATCAGCCCCAGCATTTT
TRBD1 TRBJ1-2 NA TRBV7-9 CASSPRTGGYGYTF TGTGCCAGCAGCCCCAGGACAGGAGGATATGGCTACACCTTC
NA TRBJ1-1 NA TRBV14 CASSHFTGRDTEAFF TGTGCCAGCAGCCACTTTACAGGGCGCGACACTGAAGCTTTCTTT
NA TRBJ2-7 NA TRBV12-3/TRBV12-4 CAVLCEQYF TGTGCCGTATTGTGCGAGCAGTACTTC
NA TRBJ2-5 NA TRBV11-2 CASRQGQETQYF TGTGCCAGCAGACAGGGTCAAGAGACCCAGTACTTC
NA TRBJ1-5 NA TRBV2 CASSDAISNQPQHF TGTGCCAGCAGTGATGCGATTAGCAATCAGCCCCAGCATTTT
TRBD2 TRBJ2-2 NA TRBV15 CATSREGPAGGRYTGELFF TGTGCCACCAGCAGAGAGGGGCCAGCGGGGGGAAGGTACACCGGGGAGCTGTTTTTT
NA TRBJ1-3 NA TRBV7-9 CASSAGPTPGNTIYF TGTGCCAGCAGCGCTGGCCCAACCCCTGGAAACACCATATATTTT
TRBD2 TRBJ2-6 NA TRBV13 CASRSSGADSGANVLTF TGTGCCAGCAGATCTAGCGGGGCCGACTCTGGGGCCAACGTCCTGACTTTC
TRBD1 TRBJ2-5 NA TRBV30 CAWAATGVETQYF TGTGCCTGGGCAGCGACAGGGGTGGAGACCCAGTACTTC
NA TRBJ1-3 NA TRBV2 CASSYEFGSGNTIYF TGTGCCAGCAGTTATGAATTCGGCTCTGGAAACACCATATATTTT
NA TRBJ1-5 NA TRBV27 CASSLFSRGSGQPQHF TGTGCCAGCAGTTTATTTAGTCGTGGAAGCGGGCAGCCCCAGCATTTT
NA TRBJ2-3 NA TRBV12-5 CASGLERDTQYF TGTGCTAGTGGTTTGGAACGGGATACGCAGTATTTT
NA TRBJ1-1 NA TRBV2 CASSVAAENTEAFF TGTGCCAGCAGTGTCGCGGCGGAGAACACTGAAGCTTTCTTT
NA TRBJ1-5 NA TRBV30 CAWSAQGPQHF TGTGCCTGGAGCGCCCAGGGGCCCCAGCATTTT
TRBD1 TRBJ2-7 NA TRBV5-4 CASSSPGQPLPPYEQYF TGTGCCAGCAGCTCGCCGGGACAGCCTCTCCCCCCCTACGAGCAGTACTTC